This is a list of T cell receptor beta chains from one sample in a study of shared clonotypes between healthy human individuals. Sequencing was performed with immunoSEQ multiplex PCR; in TCRdb, only in-frame clones are kept and a portion is missing. Of approximately 2.5 million clones listed, 93% were seen once; the top ten hold around 0.4%. The sample consisted of naive CD4+ T cells from PBMCs. The receptors derive from a man aged 18 to 35 in good health. Some clones in this sample may be carry-over from other donors' samples. The CDR3 runs from the conserved cysteine through the conserved F or W. Each record gives: clone size, J gene, D gene, V gene, CDR3 protein, CDR3 DNA. D genes are given only for firm matches. Rows give clone size only sometimes, using once, few, many, or a class for an expanded clone.

NA	TRBJ2-7	NA	TRBV10-3	CAIRQTSDSYEQYF	TGTGCCATCAGGCAAACATCGGACTCCTACGAGCAGTACTTC
NA	TRBJ2-3	NA	TRBV5-1	CASSPARDGTNTDTQYF	TGCGCCAGCAGCCCAGCTAGGGACGGCACTAACACAGATACGCAGTATTTT
NA	TRBJ2-2	TRBD2	TRBV5-5	CASSRGLAGGYAGELFF	TGTGCCAGCAGCCGGGGACTAGCGGGAGGGTACGCCGGGGAGCTGTTTTTT
NA	TRBJ1-2	TRBD1	TRBV29-1	CSVGQGEYGYTF	TGCAGCGTTGGACAGGGAGAGTATGGCTACACCTTC
NA	TRBJ1-6	TRBD1	TRBV7-2	CASSLRDRGRSPLHF	TGTGCCAGCAGCTTAAGGGACAGGGGGCGATCACCCCTCCACTTT
NA	TRBJ1-4	NA	TRBV4-2	CASSQAQATGGEKLFF	TGTGCCAGCAGCCAAGCGCAGGCCACTGGGGGGGAAAAACTGTTTTTT
NA	TRBJ2-2	NA	TRBV9	CASSSGRRNTGELFF	TGTGCCAGCAGCTCGGGCCGAAGAAACACCGGGGAGCTGTTTTTT
NA	TRBJ2-2	TRBD1	TRBV2	CASSSTGVDAGELFF	TGTGCCAGCAGTTCGACAGGGGTTGACGCCGGGGAGCTGTTTTTT
NA	TRBJ1-2	TRBD1	TRBV10-3	CAISVNRDRVNYGYTF	TGTGCCATCAGTGTAAACCGGGACAGGGTTAACTATGGCTACACCTTC
NA	TRBJ1-4	NA	TRBV27	CASSPRPGNFNEKLFF	TGTGCCAGCAGTCCCCGCCCTGGGAACTTTAATGAAAAACTGTTTTTT
NA	TRBJ2-7	TRBD1	TRBV27	CASSFKAPTGGLYEQYF	TGTGCCAGCAGTTTCAAAGCACCGACAGGGGGCTTATACGAGCAGTACTTC
NA	TRBJ2-2	NA	TRBV5-4	CASSPQVAPNTGELFF	TGTGCCAGCAGCCCCCAGGTTGCACCGAACACCGGGGAGCTGTTTTTT
NA	TRBJ2-7	NA	TRBV7-9	CASSLGRLYEQYF	TGTGCCAGCAGCTTAGGGCGGCTCTACGAGCAGTACTTC
NA	TRBJ2-2	TRBD1	TRBV6-6	CASSYSYRGVTGELFF	TGTGCCAGCAGTTACTCATACAGGGGGGTAACCGGGGAGCTGTTTTTT
NA	TRBJ2-1	NA	TRBV12-5	CASGLVGRNEQFF	TGTGCTAGTGGTTTGGTAGGGAGAAATGAGCAGTTCTTC
NA	TRBJ2-3	NA	TRBV30	CAWCYKGTDTQYF	TGTGCCTGGTGTTATAAGGGCACAGATACGCAGTATTTT
NA	TRBJ2-5	TRBD1	TRBV2	CASSDGQGGAGQETQYF	TGTGCCAGCAGCGACGGACAGGGGGGAGCTGGACAAGAGACCCAGTACTTC
NA	TRBJ1-2	NA	TRBV28	CASSPPRGYSDGYTF	TGTGCCAGCAGTCCACCCCGAGGGTACAGCGATGGCTACACCTTC
NA	TRBJ1-1	NA	TRBV5-1	CASSLLGQGMNTEAFF	TGCGCCAGCAGCTTGTTGGGGCAGGGTATGAACACTGAAGCTTTCTTT
NA	TRBJ2-1	NA	TRBV11-2	CASSSQPGTPTFF	TGTGCCAGCAGCTCCCAGCCCGGGACACCGACGTTCTTC
NA	TRBJ1-1	NA	TRBV28	CASSLVSNTEAFF	TGTGCCAGCAGTTTGGTTTCGAACACTGAAGCTTTCTTT
NA	TRBJ2-2	TRBD1	TRBV5-8	CASSLRQGLAGELFF	TGTGCCAGCAGCTTGAGACAGGGTTTGGCCGGGGAGCTGTTTTTT
NA	TRBJ2-2	TRBD1	TRBV18	CASSPPRGQGANTGELFF	TGTGCCAGCTCACCACCTAGGGGACAGGGGGCGAACACCGGGGAGCTGTTTTTT
NA	TRBJ1-3	NA	TRBV7-8	CASSQRGDGNTIYF	TGTGCCAGCAGCCAACGCGGGGATGGAAACACCATATATTTT
NA	TRBJ1-5	NA	TRBV6-6	CASSFINQPQHF	TGTGCCAGCAGTTTCATCAATCAGCCCCAGCATTTT
few	TRBJ1-4	TRBD1	TRBV9	CASSPRQGGDEKLFF	TGTGCCAGCAGCCCCCGACAGGGTGGAGATGAAAAACTGTTTTTT
NA	TRBJ1-3	TRBD1	TRBV2	CASSWGQPLSGNTIYF	TGTGCCAGCAGCTGGGGACAGCCGCTCTCTGGAAACACCATATATTTT
NA	TRBJ1-1	NA	TRBV9	CASSVGGVMNTEAFF	TGTGCCAGCAGCGTAGGGGGGGTGATGAACACTGAAGCTTTCTTT